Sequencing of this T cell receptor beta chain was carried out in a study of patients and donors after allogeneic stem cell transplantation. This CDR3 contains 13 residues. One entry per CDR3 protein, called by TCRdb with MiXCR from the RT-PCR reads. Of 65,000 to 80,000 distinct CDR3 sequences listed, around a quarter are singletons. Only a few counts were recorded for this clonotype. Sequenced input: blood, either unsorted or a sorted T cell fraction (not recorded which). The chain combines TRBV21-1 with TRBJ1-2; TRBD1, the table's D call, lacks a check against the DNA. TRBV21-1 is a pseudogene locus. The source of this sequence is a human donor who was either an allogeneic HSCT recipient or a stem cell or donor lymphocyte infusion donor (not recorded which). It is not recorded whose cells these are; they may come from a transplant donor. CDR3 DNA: TGTGCCAGCAGCAAGACAGCCCACTATGGCTACACCTTC. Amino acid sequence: CASSKTAHYGYTF.